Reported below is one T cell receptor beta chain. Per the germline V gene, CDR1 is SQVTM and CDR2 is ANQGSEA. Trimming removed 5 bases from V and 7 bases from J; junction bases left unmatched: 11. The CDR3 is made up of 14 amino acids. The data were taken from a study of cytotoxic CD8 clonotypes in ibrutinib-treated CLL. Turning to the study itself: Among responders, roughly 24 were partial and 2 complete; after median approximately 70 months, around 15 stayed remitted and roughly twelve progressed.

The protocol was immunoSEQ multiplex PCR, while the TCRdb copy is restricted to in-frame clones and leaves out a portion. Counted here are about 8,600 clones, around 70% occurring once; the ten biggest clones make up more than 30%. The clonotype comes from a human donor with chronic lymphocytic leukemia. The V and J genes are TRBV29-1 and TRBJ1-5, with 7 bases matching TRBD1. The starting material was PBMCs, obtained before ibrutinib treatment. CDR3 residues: CSVSTGPLTQPQHF. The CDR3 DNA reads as TGCAGCGTTTCGACAGGGCCCTTGACGCAGCCCCAGCATTTT.